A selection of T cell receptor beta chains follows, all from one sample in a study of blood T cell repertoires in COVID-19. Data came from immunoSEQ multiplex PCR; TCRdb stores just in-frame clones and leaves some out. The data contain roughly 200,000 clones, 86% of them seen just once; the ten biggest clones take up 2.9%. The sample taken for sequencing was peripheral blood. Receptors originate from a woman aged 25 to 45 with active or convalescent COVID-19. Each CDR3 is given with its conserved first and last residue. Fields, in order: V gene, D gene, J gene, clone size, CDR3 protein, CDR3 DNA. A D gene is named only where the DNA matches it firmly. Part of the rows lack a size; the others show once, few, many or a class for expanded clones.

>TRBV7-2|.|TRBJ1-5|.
CASTPSGAGNQPQHF
TGTGCCAGCACCCCGTCAGGGGCCGGCAATCAGCCCCAGCATTTT
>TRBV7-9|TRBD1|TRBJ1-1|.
CASSPPGQGWATEAFF
TGTGCCAGCAGCCCTCCGGGACAGGGGTGGGCCACTGAAGCTTTCTTT
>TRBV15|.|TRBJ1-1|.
CATSRQTGESTEAFF
TGTGCCACCAGCCGCCAAACAGGCGAGTCCACTGAAGCTTTCTTT
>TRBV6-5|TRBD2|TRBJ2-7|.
CASRTSGSYEQYF
TGTGCCAGCAGGACTAGCGGGAGTTACGAGCAGTACTTC
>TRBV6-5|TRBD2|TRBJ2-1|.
CASSRTSGGYNEQFF
TGTGCCAGCAGTAGAACTAGCGGGGGGTACAATGAGCAGTTCTTC
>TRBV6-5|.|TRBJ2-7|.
CASSYSSMTYSYEQYF
TGTGCCAGCAGTTACTCCAGTATGACTTACTCCTACGAGCAGTACTTC
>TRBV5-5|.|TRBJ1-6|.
CASSLPDSPLHF
TGTGCCAGCAGCTTGCCGGATTCACCCCTCCACTTT
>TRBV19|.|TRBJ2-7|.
CASSILAHYEQYF
TGTGCCAGTAGTATCCTAGCGCATTACGAGCAGTACTTC
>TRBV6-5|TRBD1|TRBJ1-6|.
CASKRYRGTDSPLHF
TGTGCCAGCAAGAGATACAGGGGAACAGATTCACCCCTCCACTTT
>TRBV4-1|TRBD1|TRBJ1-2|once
CASSQVGTGQYGYTF
TGCGCCAGCAGCCAAGTGGGGACAGGGCAATATGGCTACACCTTC
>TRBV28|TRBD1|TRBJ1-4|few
CASSLRQGSNEKLFF
TGTGCCAGCAGTCTCCGACAGGGGTCTAATGAAAAACTGTTTTTT
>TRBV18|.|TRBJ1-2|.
CASSPGEQGVGYTF
TGTGCCAGCTCACCGGGCGAACAGGGCGTTGGCTACACCTTC
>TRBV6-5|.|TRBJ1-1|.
CASSAVLNTEAFF
TGTGCCAGCAGCGCGGTGCTGAACACTGAAGCTTTCTTT
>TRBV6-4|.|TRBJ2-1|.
CASSSSGGGYSNNEQFF
TGTGCCAGCAGCTCCTCCGGGGGTGGCTATTCAAACAATGAGCAGTTCTTC
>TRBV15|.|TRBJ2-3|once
CATSRDRLGGTDTQYF
TGTGCCACCAGCAGAGATCGACTCGGGGGCACAGATACGCAGTATTTT
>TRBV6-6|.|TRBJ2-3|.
CASLTGDSTDTQYF
TGTGCCAGCTTAACGGGGGATAGCACAGATACGCAGTATTTT
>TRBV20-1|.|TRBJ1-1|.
CSAPGNTEAFF
TGCAGCGCCCCGGGGAACACTGAAGCTTTCTTT
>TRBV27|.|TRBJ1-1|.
CASSLREPYMNTEAFF
TGTGCCAGCAGTTTAAGGGAGCCCTATATGAACACTGAAGCTTTCTTT